This entry lists 20 T cell receptor beta chains sequenced from one sample in a study of T cell changes during pregnancy in multiple sclerosis. TCRdb's table, derived via immunoSEQ multiplex PCR, lists solely in-frame clones and lacks some. Of tens of thousands of clones in the sample, just over 85% are singletons; the top ten hold around 0.78%. The sequencing used CD4+ T cells from peripheral blood mononuclear cells, collected in the first trimester of pregnancy. Receptors were obtained from a female donor in good health, enrolled as a control in a pregnancy study.

This clone has a single count. The CDR3 here is CASSDWNGGTQETQYF. The CDR3 DNA sequence: TGTGCCAGTAGCGACTGGAACGGGGGGACGCAAGAGACCCAGTACTTC. The chain couples TRBV19 to TRBJ2-5; 7 nucleotides match TRBD2. Germline CDR1 reads LNHDA; CDR2 reads SQIVND (reference sequence). The CDR3 has 16 amino acids. After removal of 6 bases from V and 2 bases from J, the junction contained 12 bases not matched to a gene.

This clone was seen only once. The CDR3 region has the DNA TGTGCCAGCAGAATCCGCTCGACGGGACAGGGGGCCGAGCAGTACTTC. Protein: CASRIRSTGQGAEQYF. The rearrangement uses TRBV27 and TRBJ2-7, with TRBD1 matching 12 bases. This CDR3 is 16 amino acids long. Germline CDR1 MNHEY, CDR2 SMNVEV (reference sequence). The V gene end was trimmed by 6 bases and the J gene end by 6 bases; junction bases not matched to a gene: 12.

The rearrangement joins TRBV5-4 to TRBJ2-5, with D uncertain. The J call may be wrong; the DNA end is better matched by TRBJ2-7. The CDR3 length is 17 residues. CDR1 and CDR2 from the germline V gene are SGHNT and YYREEE (reference sequence). The CDR3 region is CASSLASYRSSSYEQYF. In DNA, the CDR3 is TGTGCCAGCAGCTTGGCGTCTTACAGATCAAGCTCCTACGAGCAGTACTTC.

The genes are TRBV27 and TRBJ1-2, with 8 bases lining up with TRBD1. V lost 7 bases, J lost 0 bases, and 13 bases stayed unmatched. From germline, CDR1 is MNHEY and CDR2 SMNVEV (reference sequence). CDR3 size: 17 residues. CDR3 amino acids: CASTQIQGATANYGYTF. CDR3 in DNA: TGTGCCAGCACCCAAATCCAGGGGGCGACAGCTAACTATGGCTACACCTTC.

The V call is TRBV7-2, the J call TRBJ1-4; no firm D call. The germline CDR1 and CDR2 sequences are SGHTA and FQGNSA. The CDR3 has 14 residues. The V end was cut by 4 bases, the J end by 11 bases, with 17 bases between. The CDR3 nucleotides read TGTGCCAGCAGCTCTGAGGGCCGCAATAGGAAACTGTTTTTT. This gives the protein CASSSEGRNRKLFF.

J is TRBJ2-1 and V is TRBV7-2; D perhaps matches TRBD2 (5 bases). Trimming removed 3 bases from V and 4 bases from J, with 13 bases in between. Per germline, CDR1 SGHTA and CDR2 FQGNSA. The CDR3 extends over 15 amino acids. The CDR3 DNA follows: TGTGCCAGCAGCTTTAGGACTGGGCGATACAATGAGCAGTTCTTC. Translation gives CASSFRTGRYNEQFF.

The rearrangement uses TRBV2 and TRBJ1-4; TRBD1 aligns across 11 bases. CDR3 length: 14 amino acids. CDR1 and CDR2 from the germline V gene are SNHLY and FYNNEI. With V trimmed by 5 bases and J by 6 bases, 2 bases remained unmatched. The CDR3 coding sequence is TGTGCCAGCAGTAGGGACAGGGGGTATGAAAAACTGTTTTTT. This sequence encodes CASSRDRGYEKLFF.

The chain carries TRBV7-8 and TRBJ2-3, with D tentatively TRBD2 (6 bases). Germline assignment: CDR1 SGHVS and CDR2 FQNEAQ. Trimming took 1 base from V and 0 from J, leaving 11 bases between them. The CDR3 runs 16 residues. The CDR3: CASSLGRGQSTDTQYF. The DNA for the CDR3 is TGTGCCAGCAGCTTAGGGCGGGGCCAGAGCACAGATACGCAGTATTTT.

This clone was detected once. V is TRBV19 and J is TRBJ1-3; TRBD1 aligns across 10 bases. The CDR3 runs 15 residues. After removal of 5 bases from V and 4 bases from J, the junction contained 5 bases not matched to a gene. Per the germline V gene, CDR1 is LNHDA and CDR2 is SQIVND (reference sequence). The DNA for the CDR3 is TGTGCCAGTAGTTCGACAGGGGGCTCGGGAAACACCATATATTTT. Encoded protein: CASSSTGGSGNTIYF.

This clone has just one count. This chain joins TRBV27 and TRBJ1-3, with TRBD1 matching over 7 bases. CDR3 size: 14 residues. The germline V gene encodes CDR1 MNHEY and CDR2 SMNVEV (reference sequence). V trimming: 5 bases; J trimming: 3 bases; junction bases outside the gene matches: 4. The CDR3: CASSPDRVGNTIYF. The CDR3 DNA sequence: TGTGCCAGCAGTCCTGACAGGGTTGGAAACACCATATATTTT.

This chain uses TRBV5-5 with TRBJ1-4; 8 bases fit TRBD1. V lost 4 bases and J lost 7; bases outside the gene matches: 15. Per germline, CDR1 SGHKS and CDR2 YYEKEE (reference sequence). CDR3 length equals 17 residues. The CDR3 sequence is CASSRGQGYVLGEKLFF. CDR3 sequence (DNA): TGTGCCAGCAGCCGCGGACAGGGTTATGTTCTAGGTGAAAAACTGTTTTTT.

The chain carries TRBV19 and TRBJ1-6; no firm D call. From germline, CDR1 is LNHDA and CDR2 SQIVND (reference sequence). V gave up 3 bases and J gave up 0 bases, with 6 bases separating them. This CDR3 comprises 15 residues. CDR3 nucleotides: TGTGCCAGTAGTATCCCAGGCTCCTATAATTCACCCCTCCACTTT. Its protein product is CASSIPGSYNSPLHF.

V usage is TRBV11-2 and J usage is TRBJ1-1, with no clear D. Trimming took off 0 bases at V and 1 base at J, with 3 bases between the two ends. This CDR3 has 13 amino acids. CDR1 and CDR2 from the germline V gene are SGHAT and FQNNGV. In DNA form, the CDR3 reads TGTGCCAGCAGCTTAGACAGGAACACTGAAGCTTTCTTT. Its protein is CASSLDRNTEAFF.

The CDR3 loop reads CASGLVFAQFNEQFF. The DNA for the CDR3 is TGTGCTAGTGGTTTGGTATTCGCACAGTTCAATGAGCAGTTCTTC. V usage is TRBV12-5 and J usage is TRBJ2-1; the D is unclear. This CDR3 is 15 amino acids long. Trimming shortened V by 0 bases and J by 6 bases, and 12 bases separated the two germline ends. CDR1 is LGHNT and CDR2 is FRNRAP in the germline V gene.

The V call is TRBV27, the J call TRBJ2-3; D is unclear. Trimming pared 0 bases from V and 3 bases from J, leaving 7 bases between. CDR1 and CDR2 from the germline V gene are MNHEY and SMNVEV (reference sequence). The CDR3 consists of 14 residues. The CDR3 loop is CASSLSYGTDTQYF. The CDR3 DNA sequence: TGTGCCAGCAGTTTATCGTACGGGACAGATACGCAGTATTTT.

The chain is built from TRBV19 and TRBJ1-2, with TRBD1 identical over 7 bases. This CDR3 spans 15 amino acids. Germline CDR1 LNHDA, CDR2 SQIVND (reference sequence). V lost 5 bases, J lost 7 bases, and 13 bases stayed unmatched. The CDR3 bases are TGTGCCAGTAGTCCGACAGGGAACCCGTATATTGGCTACACCTTC. As protein: CASSPTGNPYIGYTF.

V and J are TRBV5-1 and TRBJ2-2; 7 nucleotides agree with TRBD1. There are 16 residues in the CDR3. Germline V gene sequence: CDR1 SGHRS, CDR2 YFSETQ. Trimming removed 4 bases from V and 4 bases from J; junction bases left unmatched: 10. CDR3 DNA sequence: TGCGCCAGCAGCAACCGGGACAGAGGCTTCACCGGGGAGCTGTTTTTT. It translates to CASSNRDRGFTGELFF.

This clone came up once. For the CDR3, the DNA is TGTGCCAGCAGTGGGGCATATACTGAAGCTTTCTTT. It yields the protein CASSGAYTEAFF. The V gene is TRBV6-5, the J gene TRBJ1-1; perhaps TRBD1 as D (5 bases). The germline gives CDR1 MNHEY, CDR2 SVGAGI. Trimming shortened V by 5 bases and J by 5 bases, and 9 bases separated the two germline ends. CDR3 length: 12 residues.

CDR3 DNA sequence: TGTGCCTGGAGTGTCCGGGACAGGGGGCCCCAGCAGTACTTC. The encoded protein is CAWSVRDRGPQQYF. J is TRBJ2-7 and V is TRBV30; 12 nucleotides align to TRBD1. CDR1 is GTSNPN and CDR2 is SVGIG in the germline V gene (reference sequence). With V trimmed by 0 bases and J by 8 bases, 5 bases remained unmatched. The CDR3 runs 14 residues.

J is TRBJ1-4 and V is TRBV11-3, with D perhaps TRBD1 (5 bases). Germline values: CDR1 SGHNT, CDR2 YENEEA. This CDR3 comprises 16 residues. Trimming stripped 5 bases from V and 5 bases from J, with 18 bases between. As DNA, the CDR3 is TGTGCCAGCAGCCGGTCTGGGCCAGGGCAAAATGAAAAACTGTTTTTT. It is translated as CASSRSGPGQNEKLFF.